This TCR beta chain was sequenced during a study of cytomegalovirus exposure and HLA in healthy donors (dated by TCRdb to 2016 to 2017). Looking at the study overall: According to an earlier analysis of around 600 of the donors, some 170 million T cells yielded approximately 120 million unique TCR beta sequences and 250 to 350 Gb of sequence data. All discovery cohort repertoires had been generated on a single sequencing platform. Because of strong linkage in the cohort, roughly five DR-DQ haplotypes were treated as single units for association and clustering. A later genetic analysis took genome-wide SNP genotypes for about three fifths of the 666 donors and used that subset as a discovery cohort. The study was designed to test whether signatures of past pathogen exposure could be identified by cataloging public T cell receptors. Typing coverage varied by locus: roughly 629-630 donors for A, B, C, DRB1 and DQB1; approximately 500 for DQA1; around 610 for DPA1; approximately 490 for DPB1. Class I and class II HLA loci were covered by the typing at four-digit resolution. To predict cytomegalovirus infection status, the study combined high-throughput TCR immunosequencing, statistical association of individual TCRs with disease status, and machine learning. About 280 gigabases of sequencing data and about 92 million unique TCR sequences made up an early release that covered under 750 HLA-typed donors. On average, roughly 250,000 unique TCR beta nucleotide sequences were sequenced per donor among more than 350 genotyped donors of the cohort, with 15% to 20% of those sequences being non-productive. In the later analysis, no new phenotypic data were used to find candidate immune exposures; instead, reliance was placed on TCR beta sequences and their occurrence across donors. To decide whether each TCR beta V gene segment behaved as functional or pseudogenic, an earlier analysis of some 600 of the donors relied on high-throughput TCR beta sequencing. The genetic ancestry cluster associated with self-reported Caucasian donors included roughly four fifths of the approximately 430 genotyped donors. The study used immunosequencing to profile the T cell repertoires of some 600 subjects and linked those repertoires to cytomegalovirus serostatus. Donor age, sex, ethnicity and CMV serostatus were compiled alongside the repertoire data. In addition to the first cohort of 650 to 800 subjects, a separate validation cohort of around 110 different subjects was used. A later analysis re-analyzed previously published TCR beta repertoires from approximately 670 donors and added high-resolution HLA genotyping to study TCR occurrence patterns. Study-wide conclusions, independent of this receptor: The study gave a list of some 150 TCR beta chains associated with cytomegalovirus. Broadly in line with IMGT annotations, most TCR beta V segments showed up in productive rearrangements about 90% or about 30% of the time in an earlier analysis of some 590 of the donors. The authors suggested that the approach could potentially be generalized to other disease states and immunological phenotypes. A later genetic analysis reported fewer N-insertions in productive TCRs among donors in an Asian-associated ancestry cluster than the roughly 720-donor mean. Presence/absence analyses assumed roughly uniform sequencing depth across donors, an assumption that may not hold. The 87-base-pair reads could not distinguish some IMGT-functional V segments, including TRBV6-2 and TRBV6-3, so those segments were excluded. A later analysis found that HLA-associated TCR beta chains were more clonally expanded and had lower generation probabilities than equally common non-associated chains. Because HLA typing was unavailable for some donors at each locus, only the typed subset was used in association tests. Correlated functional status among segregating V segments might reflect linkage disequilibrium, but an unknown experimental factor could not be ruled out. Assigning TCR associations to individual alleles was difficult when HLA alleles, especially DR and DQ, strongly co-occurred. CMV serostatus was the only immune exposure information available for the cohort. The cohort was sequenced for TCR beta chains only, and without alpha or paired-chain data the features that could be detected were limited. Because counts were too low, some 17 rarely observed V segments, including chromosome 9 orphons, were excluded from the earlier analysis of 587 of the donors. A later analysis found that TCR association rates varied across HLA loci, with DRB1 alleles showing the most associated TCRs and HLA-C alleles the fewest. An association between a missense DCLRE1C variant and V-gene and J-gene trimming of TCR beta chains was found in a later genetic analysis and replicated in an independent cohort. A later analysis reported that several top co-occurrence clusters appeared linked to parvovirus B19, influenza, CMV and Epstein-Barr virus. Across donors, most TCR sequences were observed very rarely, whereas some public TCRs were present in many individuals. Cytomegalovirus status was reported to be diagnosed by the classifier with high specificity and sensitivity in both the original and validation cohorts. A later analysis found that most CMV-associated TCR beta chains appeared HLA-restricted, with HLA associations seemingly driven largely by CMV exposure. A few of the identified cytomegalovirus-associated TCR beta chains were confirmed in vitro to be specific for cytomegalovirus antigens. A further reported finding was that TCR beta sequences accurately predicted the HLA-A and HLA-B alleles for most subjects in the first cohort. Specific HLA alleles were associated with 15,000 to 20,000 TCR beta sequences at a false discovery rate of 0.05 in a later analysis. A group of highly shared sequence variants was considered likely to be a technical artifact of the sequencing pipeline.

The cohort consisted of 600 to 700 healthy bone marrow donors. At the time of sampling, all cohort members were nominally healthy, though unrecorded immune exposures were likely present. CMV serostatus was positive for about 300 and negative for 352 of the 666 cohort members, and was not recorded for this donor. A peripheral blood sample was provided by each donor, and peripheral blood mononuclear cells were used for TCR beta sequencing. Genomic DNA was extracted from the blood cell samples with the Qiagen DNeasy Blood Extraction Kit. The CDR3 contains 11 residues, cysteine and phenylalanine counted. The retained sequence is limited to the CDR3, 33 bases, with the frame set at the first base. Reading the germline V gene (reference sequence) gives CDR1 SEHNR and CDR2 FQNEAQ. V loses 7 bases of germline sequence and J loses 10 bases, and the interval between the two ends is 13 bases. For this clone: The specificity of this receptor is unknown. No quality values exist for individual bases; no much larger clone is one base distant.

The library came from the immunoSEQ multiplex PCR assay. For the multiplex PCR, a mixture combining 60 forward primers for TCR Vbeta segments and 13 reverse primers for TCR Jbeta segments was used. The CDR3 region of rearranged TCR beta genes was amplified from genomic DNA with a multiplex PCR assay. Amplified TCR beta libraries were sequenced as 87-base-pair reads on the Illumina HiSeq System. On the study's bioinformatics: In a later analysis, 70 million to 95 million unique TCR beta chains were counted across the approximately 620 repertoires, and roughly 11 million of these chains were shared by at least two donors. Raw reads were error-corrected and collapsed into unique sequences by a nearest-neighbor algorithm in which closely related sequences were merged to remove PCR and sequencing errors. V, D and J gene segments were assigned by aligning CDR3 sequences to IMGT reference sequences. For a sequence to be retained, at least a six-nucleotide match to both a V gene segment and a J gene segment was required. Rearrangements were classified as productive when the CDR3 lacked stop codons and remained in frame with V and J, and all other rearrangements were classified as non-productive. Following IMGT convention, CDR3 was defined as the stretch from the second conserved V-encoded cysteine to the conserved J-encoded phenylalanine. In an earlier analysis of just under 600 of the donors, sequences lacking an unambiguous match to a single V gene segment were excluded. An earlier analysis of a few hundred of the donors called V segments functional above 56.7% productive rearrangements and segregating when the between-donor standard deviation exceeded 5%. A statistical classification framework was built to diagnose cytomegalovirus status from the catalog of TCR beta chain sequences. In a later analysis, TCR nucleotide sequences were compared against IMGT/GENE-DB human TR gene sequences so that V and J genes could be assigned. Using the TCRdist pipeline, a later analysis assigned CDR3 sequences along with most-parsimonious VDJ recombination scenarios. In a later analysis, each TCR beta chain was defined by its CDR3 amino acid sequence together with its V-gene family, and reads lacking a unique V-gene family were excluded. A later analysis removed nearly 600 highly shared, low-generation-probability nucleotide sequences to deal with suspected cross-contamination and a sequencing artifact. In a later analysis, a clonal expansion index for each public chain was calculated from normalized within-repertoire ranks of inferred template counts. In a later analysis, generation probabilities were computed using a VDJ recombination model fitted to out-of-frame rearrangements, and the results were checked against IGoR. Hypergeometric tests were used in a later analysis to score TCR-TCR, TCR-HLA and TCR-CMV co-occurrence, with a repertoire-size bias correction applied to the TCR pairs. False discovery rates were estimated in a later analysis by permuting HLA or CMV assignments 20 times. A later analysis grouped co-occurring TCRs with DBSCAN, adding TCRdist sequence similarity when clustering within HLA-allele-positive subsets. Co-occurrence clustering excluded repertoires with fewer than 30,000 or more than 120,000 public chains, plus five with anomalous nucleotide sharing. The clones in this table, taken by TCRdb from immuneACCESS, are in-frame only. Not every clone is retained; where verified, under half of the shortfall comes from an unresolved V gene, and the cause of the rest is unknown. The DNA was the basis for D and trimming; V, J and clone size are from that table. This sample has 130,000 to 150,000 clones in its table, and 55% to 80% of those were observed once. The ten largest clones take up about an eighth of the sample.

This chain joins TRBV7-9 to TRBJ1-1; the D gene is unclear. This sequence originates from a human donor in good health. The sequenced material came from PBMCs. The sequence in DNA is TGTGCCAGCATCCAGTCCAGAGGAGCTTTCTTT. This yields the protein CASIQSRGAFF. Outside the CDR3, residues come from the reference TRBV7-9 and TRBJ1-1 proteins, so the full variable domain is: DTGVSQNPRHKITKRGQNVTFRCDPISEHNRLYWYRQTLGQGPEFLTYFQNEAQLEKSRLLSDRFSAERPKGSFSTLEIQRTEQGDSAMYLCASIQSRGAFFGQGTRLTVV.